These T cell receptor beta chains were read from a single sample in a study of T cell responses to AZD1222 COVID-19 vaccine. Clones were read by immunoSEQ multiplex PCR, and TCRdb kept only the in-frame ones, dropping some. The sample has 140,000 to 150,000 clones, approximately 90% seen once. This specimen was peripheral blood, taken on day 0 of MenACWY control vaccination. These receptors were collected from an adult in good health. CDR3s leave out the opening cysteine and the closing phenylalanine or tryptophan. D genes are given only for firm matches. Part of the rows lack a size; the others show once, few, many or a class for expanded clones.

J gene: TRBJ1-2; D gene: -; V gene: TRBV6-5; clone size: -; CDR3 protein: ASTPGGQVYYGYT
J gene: TRBJ1-2; D gene: -; V gene: TRBV6-5; clone size: -; CDR3 protein: ASTEGIWYGYT
J gene: TRBJ1-5; D gene: -; V gene: TRBV2; clone size: -; CDR3 protein: ASTEWGDSNQPQH
J gene: TRBJ1-3; D gene: -; V gene: TRBV9; clone size: -; CDR3 protein: ASSLVDSPGASGNTIY
J gene: TRBJ1-1; D gene: -; V gene: TRBV19; clone size: -; CDR3 protein: ASTHNSGILNTEAF
J gene: TRBJ1-2; D gene: -; V gene: TRBV30; clone size: -; CDR3 protein: AWTPGGAGYT
J gene: TRBJ1-1; D gene: -; V gene: TRBV5-1; clone size: -; CDR3 protein: ASSLAGADTEAF
J gene: TRBJ1-2; D gene: -; V gene: TRBV24-1; clone size: -; CDR3 protein: ATSDSGWTNNYGYT
J gene: TRBJ2-3; D gene: -; V gene: TRBV10-3; clone size: few; CDR3 protein: AISESRDENTQY
J gene: TRBJ1-2; D gene: TRBD1; V gene: TRBV11-2; clone size: -; CDR3 protein: ASSRAPGQGDYGYT
J gene: TRBJ1-6; D gene: -; V gene: TRBV10-3; clone size: -; CDR3 protein: AISDSGTARNSPLH
J gene: TRBJ2-1; D gene: -; V gene: TRBV3-1/TRBV3-2; clone size: few; CDR3 protein: ASSRSRGFDSTEF
J gene: TRBJ2-3; D gene: TRBD2; V gene: TRBV27; clone size: -; CDR3 protein: ASSLTLAGGLTQY
J gene: TRBJ2-3; D gene: -; V gene: TRBV19; clone size: -; CDR3 protein: ATSPGLSTDTQY
J gene: TRBJ1-6; D gene: -; V gene: TRBV3-1/TRBV3-2; clone size: -; CDR3 protein: ASSQGRNSPLH
J gene: TRBJ1-2; D gene: -; V gene: TRBV9; clone size: -; CDR3 protein: ASSDSRDWGYT
J gene: TRBJ2-2; D gene: -; V gene: TRBV3-1/TRBV3-2; clone size: -; CDR3 protein: ASSRDPQGSNTGELF
J gene: TRBJ1-5; D gene: -; V gene: TRBV7-9; clone size: -; CDR3 protein: ASSRGRGENQPQH
J gene: TRBJ1-3; D gene: -; V gene: TRBV9; clone size: -; CDR3 protein: ASSVETVRPIY
J gene: TRBJ2-7; D gene: -; V gene: TRBV20-1; clone size: -; CDR3 protein: SASLGGRPYEQY
J gene: TRBJ1-4; D gene: -; V gene: TRBV19; clone size: -; CDR3 protein: ASSIKSDSLGWKLF
J gene: TRBJ2-7; D gene: -; V gene: TRBV9; clone size: once; CDR3 protein: ASSPAAYPYEQY
J gene: TRBJ2-2; D gene: TRBD1; V gene: TRBV5-1; clone size: -; CDR3 protein: ASSFSGGADTGELF
J gene: TRBJ1-1; D gene: -; V gene: TRBV27; clone size: -; CDR3 protein: ASKLWDRPEAF
J gene: TRBJ2-5; D gene: TRBD1; V gene: TRBV29-1; clone size: -; CDR3 protein: SDLQGRETQY
J gene: TRBJ1-2; D gene: TRBD1; V gene: TRBV6-5; clone size: -; CDR3 protein: ASSRRQGAYRGYT
J gene: TRBJ2-7; D gene: -; V gene: TRBV7-2; clone size: once; CDR3 protein: ASSPGTPNSYEQY
J gene: TRBJ2-1; D gene: TRBD2; V gene: TRBV7-3; clone size: -; CDR3 protein: ASSPYTSGAYNEQF
J gene: TRBJ1-1; D gene: -; V gene: TRBV7-2; clone size: -; CDR3 protein: ASSLARRSNTEAF
J gene: TRBJ2-7; D gene: -; V gene: TRBV7-3; clone size: few; CDR3 protein: ASSLNGPYYEQY
J gene: TRBJ1-1; D gene: -; V gene: TRBV7-2; clone size: -; CDR3 protein: ASSLAGNTEAF
J gene: TRBJ2-1; D gene: -; V gene: TRBV7-2; clone size: -; CDR3 protein: ASSPWSDNEQF
J gene: TRBJ1-1; D gene: -; V gene: TRBV15; clone size: -; CDR3 protein: ATSDWVGPEAF
J gene: TRBJ1-1; D gene: -; V gene: TRBV18; clone size: -; CDR3 protein: ASSGYLGNTEAF
J gene: TRBJ2-1; D gene: TRBD2; V gene: TRBV7-2; clone size: few; CDR3 protein: ASSLGLAGGEQF
J gene: TRBJ1-1; D gene: -; V gene: TRBV28; clone size: -; CDR3 protein: ASSRGNTEAF
J gene: TRBJ1-1; D gene: -; V gene: TRBV12-3/TRBV12-4; clone size: -; CDR3 protein: ASSPHGVAF
J gene: TRBJ2-3; D gene: TRBD2; V gene: TRBV5-1; clone size: -; CDR3 protein: ASSLGGSGSGDTQY
J gene: TRBJ1-2; D gene: -; V gene: TRBV18; clone size: -; CDR3 protein: ASSPPVAQYGYT
J gene: TRBJ2-7; D gene: -; V gene: TRBV5-1; clone size: -; CDR3 protein: ASSSQGHEGEQY
J gene: TRBJ1-1; D gene: -; V gene: TRBV29-1; clone size: -; CDR3 protein: SVETAPRWTEAF
J gene: TRBJ1-2; D gene: -; V gene: TRBV5-1; clone size: once; CDR3 protein: ASSLAIDRTAYGYT
J gene: TRBJ2-5; D gene: -; V gene: TRBV5-1; clone size: -; CDR3 protein: ASSLGAGAVTETQY
J gene: TRBJ2-1; D gene: -; V gene: TRBV7-8; clone size: -; CDR3 protein: ASSLAAGGGPYNEQF
J gene: TRBJ2-1; D gene: -; V gene: TRBV27; clone size: -; CDR3 protein: ASSFPEAGGNEQF